This T cell receptor (beta chain) is from a study of cytomegalovirus exposure and HLA in healthy donors. The wider study: Ancestry clustering placed about 86% of roughly 400 genotyped donors in the Caucasian-associated cluster. Study-wide points: A previous analysis found most TCR beta V segments productive roughly 87% or roughly 30% of the time. For presence/absence analyses, sequencing depth was assumed to be roughly uniform across donors. Specificity of a few CMV-associated chains for CMV antigens was verified in vitro.

A word on this clone: No antigen is known for it.

The germline V gene has CDR1 LNHDA and CDR2 SQIVND (reference sequence). V lost 7 bases, J lost 2 bases, and 14 bases lay in between. The CDR3 contains 14 residues. Both 60 Vbeta primers and 13 Jbeta primers went into the PCR. Assay used: immunoSEQ multiplex PCR; TCRdb lists only in-frame clones, some missing. Here the sample spans 150,000 to 200,000 clones, around 75% being singletons. The TCR comes from a woman in her forties or fifties in good health and CMV-seronegative. The rearrangement links TRBV19 to TRBJ1-1, with a weak D call TRBD1 (5 bases). Sequenced material: PBMCs. The DNA for the CDR3 is TGTGCCAGTAAGCCAGGGTGGAGTAACACTGAAGCTTTCTTT. The encoded protein is CASKPGWSNTEAFF. Full variable domain (outside the CDR3, taken from reference TRBV19 and TRBJ1-1): DGGITQSPKYLFRKEGQNVTLSCEQNLNHDAMYWYRQDPGQGLRLIYYSQIVNDFQKGDIAEGYSVSREKKESFPLTVTSAQKNPTAFYLCASKPGWSNTEAFFGQGTRLTVV.